The rows below give T cell receptor beta chains drawn from one sample of a study of regulatory T cells in long-lasting Graves disease. Each CDR3 protein gets one entry after TCRdb re-called the multiplex PCR reads with MiXCR. The sample shows around 320,000 distinct CDR3 sequences, over 15% of them seen only once. These same data were also listed under a study on T cells in Graves' hyperthyroidism and ophthalmopathy.

The sample here was peripheral blood mononuclear cells (PBMCs), taken at new diagnosis, from a patient treated with antithyroid drugs. Receptor source: a man aged 40-49 years with Graves disease. The CDR3 runs from the conserved cysteine through the conserved F or W. D genes are given only for firm matches. Some rows have no size entry. The others give once, few or many, or a class for an expanded clone.

d_call	v_call	j_call	clone_size	cdr3_aa	cdr3_nt
TRBD2	TRBV30	TRBJ2-2	.	CAWSRLLAGTGELFF	TGTGCCTGGAGCCGACTACTAGCGGGAACCGGGGAGCTGTTTTTT
TRBD1	TRBV5-1	TRBJ2-3	once	CASRPGQGRADTQYF	TGCGCCAGTAGACCTGGACAGGGGAGGGCAGATACGCAGTATTTT
TRBD2	TRBV18	TRBJ2-1	many	CASSPPGLAPNEQFF	TGTGCCAGCTCACCACCGGGACTAGCCCCTAATGAGCAGTTCTTC
.	TRBV29-1	TRBJ1-3	many	CSASERASLHTIYF	TGCAGCGCCTCGGAAAGGGCGAGTCTCCACACCATATATTTT
TRBD2	TRBV28	TRBJ2-1	.	CASSQGLAGGSNEQFF	TGTGCCAGCAGTCAGGGTCTAGCGGGAGGGTCCAATGAGCAGTTCTTC
TRBD1	TRBV3-1	TRBJ1-6	many	CASSQSQGAGSPLHF	TGTGCCAGCAGCCAAAGCCAGGGGGCTGGTTCACCCCTCCACTTT
.	TRBV7-2	TRBJ2-1	many	CASSIGSPGFEQFF	TGTGCCAGCTCCATAGGGAGCCCTGGTTTTGAGCAGTTCTTC
.	TRBV3-1	TRBJ1-1	.	CASSPGTGFGMNTGAFF	TGTGCCAGCAGCCCAGGTACAGGGTTCGGCATGAACACTGGAGCTTTCTTT
TRBD2	TRBV11-1	TRBJ2-3	many	CASSLFSGIDTQYF	TGTGCCAGCAGCCTATTTAGCGGGATAGATACGCAGTATTTT
.	TRBV4-1	TRBJ1-5	few	CASSQDKGRRTDQPQHF	TGCGCCAGCAGCCAAGATAAGGGCAGGAGAACGGATCAGCCCCAGCATTTT
.	TRBV7-9	TRBJ2-3	.	CASMLTSTDTQYF	TGTGCCAGCATGCTGACTAGCACAGATACGCAGTATTTT
.	TRBV7-9	TRBJ2-7	.	CASSLTPSEEQYF	TGTGCCAGCAGCTTAACCCCCTCGGAGGAGCAGTACTTC
.	TRBV2	TRBJ1-6	many	CASGADLRNSPLHF	TGTGCCAGCGGCGCAGACCTAAGGAATTCACCCCTCCACTTT
TRBD2	TRBV2	TRBJ2-5	few	CASSGGGGEQETQYF	TGTGCCAGCAGTGGGGGCGGGGGAGAACAAGAGACCCAGTACTTC
.	TRBV20-1	TRBJ1-2	few	CSAASASNYGYTF	TGCAGTGCGGCCTCGGCCTCTAACTATGGCTACACCTTC
.	TRBV12-3/TRBV12-4	TRBJ2-2	few	CASRVGGAVTGELFF	TGTGCCAGCAGGGTCGGGGGAGCGGTCACCGGGGAGCTGTTTTTT
.	TRBV7-8	TRBJ2-2	.	CASSLARLKNTGELFF	TGTGCCAGCAGCTTAGCCCGCCTAAAGAACACCGGGGAGCTGTTTTTT
.	TRBV3-1	TRBJ2-7	many	CASSQDLFTYEQYF	TGTGCCAGCAGCCAAGATCTCTTCACCTACGAGCAGTACTTC
.	TRBV15	TRBJ1-5	few	CATSRDFLGNGHF	TGTGCCACCAGCAGAGATTTTTTGGGAAATGGGCATTTT
.	TRBV9	TRBJ1-1	few	CASSVLSSGDTEAFF	TGTGCCAGCAGCGTACTCAGCTCGGGGGACACTGAAGCTTTCTTT
.	TRBV20-1	TRBJ1-1	many	CSAKQGGTEAFF	TGCAGTGCTAAACAGGGAGGCACTGAAGCTTTCTTT
.	TRBV7-3	TRBJ2-1	many	CASSLWIGGEQFF	TGTGCCAGCAGCTTATGGATTGGGGGTGAGCAGTTCTTC
.	TRBV2	TRBJ1-1	many	CASNAGGGPDTEAFF	TGTGCCAGCAACGCGGGGGGGGGCCCGGACACTGAAGCTTTCTTT
.	TRBV27	TRBJ2-3	many	CASSFTGSRTQYF	TGTGCCAGCAGTTTTACCGGATCTAGGACGCAGTATTTT
.	TRBV2	TRBJ1-5	many	CASTDSHSNQPQHF	TGTGCCAGCACCGACAGCCATAGCAATCAGCCCCAGCATTTT
TRBD2	TRBV7-2	TRBJ2-1	many	CASSSHRTSGYNEQFF	TGTGCCAGCAGCTCCCATCGGACTAGCGGATACAATGAGCAGTTCTTC
.	TRBV3-1	TRBJ1-2	few	CASSRGDGYTF	TGTGCCAGCAGCCGCGGGGATGGCTACACCTTC
.	TRBV27	TRBJ1-4	many	CASSFAFLPANEKLFF	TGTGCCAGCAGTTTTGCCTTCCTCCCCGCTAATGAAAAACTGTTTTTT
.	TRBV7-2	TRBJ2-7	.	CASSPQRREQYF	TGTGCCAGCAGCCCCCAAAGAAGAGAGCAGTACTTC
TRBD1	TRBV2	TRBJ2-7	many	CADRDRGPEQYF	TGTGCCGACCGGGACAGGGGGCCCGAGCAGTACTTC
TRBD1	TRBV5-1	TRBJ2-1	many	CASKTGGNEQFF	TGCGCCAGTAAAACAGGGGGCAATGAGCAGTTCTTC
TRBD1	TRBV7-2	TRBJ1-1	few	CACSQGGGKAFF	TGTGCCTGCAGCCAGGGGGGGGGTAAAGCTTTCTTT
TRBD1	TRBV3-1	TRBJ1-5	.	CASSLGTGLDQPQHF	TGTGCCAGCAGCCTTGGGACAGGGTTGGATCAGCCCCAGCATTTT
.	TRBV5-1	TRBJ2-5	many	CASSLVGRAGQETQYF	TGCGCCAGCAGCTTGGTTGGCAGGGCAGGCCAAGAGACCCAGTACTTC